The text below deals with one T cell receptor (beta chain). The protocol was immunoSEQ multiplex PCR, while the TCRdb copy is restricted to in-frame clones and leaves out a portion. The sample contains around 260,000 clones, around 90% of which appear only once. This sample was included in a study of blood T cell repertoires in COVID-19. As for the study in general: From T cells, B-cell-depleted T cells, or PBMCs came the material, which was cDNA or gDNA.

Sequencing used peripheral blood. This clonotype originated in a woman aged 40 to 49 who had recovered from COVID-19.

CDR3 sequence: CASSPADSPSGELFF. The CDR3 region has the DNA TGTGCCAGCTCACCCGCCGACAGTCCCTCCGGGGAGCTGTTTTTT. The chain links TRBV18 to TRBJ2-2; perhaps TRBD1 as D (5 bases). CDR1 is KGHSH and CDR2 is LQKENI in the germline V gene. CDR3 size: 15 residues. V gave up 3 bases and J gave up 6 bases, with 14 bases separating them.